The rows below give T cell receptor beta chains drawn from one sample of a study of blood T cells in healthy people across ages. TCRdb ran MiXCR on the 5' RACE reads and lists one entry per CDR3 protein. The sample lists hundreds of thousands of distinct CDR3 sequences; 25% to 30% were seen once. Input material: blood. The receptors originated from a woman older than 75 in good health. Both conserved end residues are part of each CDR3. Fields, in order: V gene, clone size, J gene, D gene, CDR3 protein, CDR3 DNA. The D gene is left open where the match is weak. Clone size is shown for a subset of rows, as once, few, many or a class of expanded clone.

V: TRBV6-1; size: few; J: TRBJ1-5; D: -; CDR3: CASSEETFFNQPQHF; DNA: TGTGCCAGCAGTGAAGAGACATTCTTCAATCAGCCCCAGCATTTT
V: TRBV27; size: many; J: TRBJ1-6; D: -; CDR3: CASSLGQFYNSPLHF; DNA: TGTGCCAGCAGTTTAGGGCAGTTCTATAATTCACCCCTCCACTTT
V: TRBV20-1; size: -; J: TRBJ2-2; D: -; CDR3: CSARESGVKTGELFF; DNA: TGCAGTGCTAGAGAATCCGGGGTGAAAACCGGGGAGCTGTTTTTT
V: TRBV7-9; size: few; J: TRBJ1-1; D: -; CDR3: CASSPSGPNTEAFF; DNA: TGTGCCAGCAGCCCATCGGGGCCCAACACTGAAGCTTTCTTT
V: TRBV7-2; size: many; J: TRBJ1-5; D: TRBD1; CDR3: CASSRTGSGNQPQHF; DNA: TGTGCCAGCAGCCGGACAGGATCCGGCAATCAGCCCCAGCATTTT
V: TRBV4-3; size: many; J: TRBJ2-1; D: TRBD2; CDR3: CASSPTTSGGSEQFF; DNA: TGCGCCAGCAGCCCAACGACTAGCGGGGGGTCCGAGCAGTTCTTC
V: TRBV29-1; size: -; J: TRBJ1-1; D: TRBD1; CDR3: CSGQGPAEAFF; DNA: TGCAGCGGACAGGGGCCCGCTGAAGCTTTCTTT
V: TRBV29-1; size: many; J: TRBJ1-4; D: -; CDR3: CSVLKWGLLFF; DNA: TGCAGCGTTCTAAAATGGGGCTTGCTGTTTTTT
V: TRBV7-2; size: many; J: TRBJ2-3; D: TRBD2; CDR3: CASSSRSGGAADTQYF; DNA: TGTGCCAGCAGCTCCAGAAGCGGGGGGGCCGCAGATACGCAGTATTTT
V: TRBV5-6; size: -; J: TRBJ2-2; D: -; CDR3: CASSLATRSTGELFF; DNA: TGTGCCAGCAGCCTAGCTACACGGAGCACCGGGGAGCTGTTTTTT
V: TRBV3-1; size: many; J: TRBJ1-6; D: -; CDR3: CASSQDGAGRINSPLHF; DNA: TGTGCCAGCAGCCAAGATGGGGCTGGACGGATCAATTCACCCCTCCACTTT
V: TRBV4-3; size: -; J: TRBJ2-7; D: -; CDR3: CASSQAPGTLYEQYF; DNA: TGCGCCAGCAGCCAAGCCCCGGGAACCCTCTACGAGCAGTACTTC
V: TRBV6-1; size: -; J: TRBJ1-6; D: TRBD1; CDR3: CASSFGTANSPLHF; DNA: TGTGCCAGCAGCTTCGGGACAGCAAATTCACCCCTCCACTTT
V: TRBV20-1; size: once; J: TRBJ2-3; D: TRBD2; CDR3: CSAHKKRVAGGRDTQYF; DNA: TGCAGTGCCCACAAAAAACGAGTAGCGGGAGGGCGAGATACGCAGTATTTT
V: TRBV7-9; size: many; J: TRBJ2-5; D: -; CDR3: CASSLGNPRETQYF; DNA: TGTGCCAGCAGCTTAGGGAACCCCCGAGAGACCCAGTACTTC
V: TRBV7-8; size: -; J: TRBJ2-1; D: -; CDR3: CASSLAMWGPSSYNEQFF; DNA: TGTGCCAGCAGCTTAGCGATGTGGGGCCCGAGCTCCTACAATGAGCAGTTCTTC
V: TRBV7-2; size: many; J: TRBJ2-5; D: TRBD2; CDR3: CASSLMASGGSYQETQYF; DNA: TGTGCCAGCAGTCTGATGGCTAGCGGGGGCTCGTACCAAGAGACCCAGTACTTC
V: TRBV11-1; size: -; J: TRBJ1-1; D: -; CDR3: CASRSYRGSTEAFF; DNA: TGTGCCAGCAGATCCTATCGGGGTAGCACTGAAGCTTTCTTT
V: TRBV5-1; size: -; J: TRBJ2-1; D: -; CDR3: CASSLVRTGINEQFF; DNA: TGCGCCAGCAGCTTGGTCCGGACCGGGATCAATGAGCAGTTCTTC
V: TRBV7-9; size: -; J: TRBJ1-1; D: -; CDR3: CASSLSAGPTNTEAFF; DNA: TGTGCCAGCAGCTTATCGGCAGGCCCCACCAACACTGAAGCTTTCTTT
V: TRBV7-9; size: many; J: TRBJ1-4; D: -; CDR3: CASSLESGRAFF; DNA: TGTGCCAGCAGCTTAGAATCTGGAAGGGCGTTTTTT
V: TRBV6-6; size: many; J: TRBJ2-7; D: -; CDR3: CASTPFGASSYEQYF; DNA: TGTGCCAGCACCCCTTTCGGCGCTAGCTCCTACGAGCAGTACTTC
V: TRBV20-1; size: many; J: TRBJ1-2; D: -; CDR3: CSAAYVGGYTF; DNA: TGCAGTGCTGCCTACGTCGGTGGCTACACCTTC
V: TRBV5-1; size: many; J: TRBJ2-4; D: TRBD2; CDR3: CASSRWTSGDIQYF; DNA: TGCGCCAGCAGCCGCTGGACTAGCGGGGACATTCAGTACTTC
V: TRBV6-2/TRBV6-3; size: many; J: TRBJ2-5; D: -; CDR3: CASTRTQETQYF; DNA: TGTGCCAGCACCAGGACCCAAGAGACCCAGTACTTC
V: TRBV12-3/TRBV12-4; size: many; J: TRBJ1-2; D: TRBD1; CDR3: CASSSSGGFDGYTF; DNA: TGTGCCAGCAGTTCATCAGGGGGCTTCGATGGCTACACCTTC
V: TRBV5-5; size: many; J: TRBJ1-2; D: -; CDR3: CASSLELMAGYTF; DNA: TGTGCCAGCAGCTTGGAGCTGATGGCTGGCTACACCTTC
V: TRBV9; size: many; J: TRBJ2-3; D: TRBD2; CDR3: CASTRGGSTDTQYF; DNA: TGTGCCAGCACCCGGGGGGGTAGCACAGATACGCAGTATTTT
V: TRBV5-1; size: -; J: TRBJ2-1; D: -; CDR3: CASSSKGGADSYNEQFF; DNA: TGCGCCAGCAGCTCCAAAGGGGGGGCCGACTCCTACAATGAGCAGTTCTTC
V: TRBV27; size: -; J: TRBJ1-5; D: -; CDR3: CASSLSRQVLSNRPQHF; DNA: TGTGCCAGCAGTCTCTCCCGACAGGTCCTAAGCAATCGGCCCCAGCATTTT
V: TRBV18; size: many; J: TRBJ1-2; D: -; CDR3: CASSPDGGLVYGYTF; DNA: TGTGCCAGCTCACCTGACGGGGGGCTGGTCTATGGCTACACCTTC
V: TRBV30; size: -; J: TRBJ2-7; D: -; CDR3: CAWTDLTAYEQYF; DNA: TGTGCCTGGACAGACCTGACGGCCTACGAGCAGTACTTC
V: TRBV6-1; size: few; J: TRBJ1-6; D: -; CDR3: CASSELLGNSPLHF; DNA: TGTGCCAGCAGTGAACTCCTGGGCAATTCACCCCTCCACTTT
V: TRBV3-1; size: many; J: TRBJ1-2; D: -; CDR3: CASSPGGTFGYTF; DNA: TGTGCCAGCAGCCCGGGAGGGACCTTTGGCTACACCTTC
V: TRBV9; size: many; J: TRBJ1-6; D: -; CDR3: CASSVRGDNSPLHF; DNA: TGTGCCAGCAGCGTACGGGGGGATAATTCACCCCTCCACTTT
V: TRBV12-3/TRBV12-4; size: once; J: TRBJ1-4; D: -; CDR3: CASSRDVQGHGEKLFF; DNA: TGTGCCAGCAGTCGAGATGTACAGGGACATGGTGAAAAACTGTTTTTT
V: TRBV7-2; size: many; J: TRBJ1-1; D: -; CDR3: CASSLAAGGVAEAFF; DNA: TGTGCCAGCAGCTTAGCCGCCGGGGGCGTCGCTGAAGCTTTCTTT
V: TRBV5-6; size: many; J: TRBJ2-4; D: -; CDR3: CASSTTVVPKNIQYF; DNA: TGTGCCAGCAGCACGACAGTAGTTCCCAAAAACATTCAGTACTTC
V: TRBV24-1; size: many; J: TRBJ2-5; D: -; CDR3: CATSDTERAEETQYF; DNA: TGTGCCACCAGTGATACGGAAAGGGCCGAAGAGACCCAGTACTTC
V: TRBV12-3/TRBV12-4; size: many; J: TRBJ1-6; D: TRBD1; CDR3: CASTYSSGTVAANSPLHF; DNA: TGTGCCAGCACCTATTCCTCCGGGACAGTGGCGGCTAATTCACCCCTCCACTTT
V: TRBV29-1; size: many; J: TRBJ2-2; D: TRBD1; CDR3: CSVDILTGANTGELFF; DNA: TGCAGCGTTGATATTCTGACAGGGGCGAACACCGGGGAGCTGTTTTTT
V: TRBV7-2; size: -; J: TRBJ1-1; D: -; CDR3: CASSPGLYAEAFF; DNA: TGTGCCAGCAGCCCAGGGCTGTACGCTGAAGCTTTCTTT
V: TRBV5-1; size: many; J: TRBJ2-5; D: -; CDR3: CASSLGPGTVETQYF; DNA: TGCGCCAGCAGCTTGGGCCCGGGGACGGTAGAGACCCAGTACTTC
V: TRBV5-5; size: -; J: TRBJ1-1; D: -; CDR3: CASSLTGSGNTEAFF; DNA: TGTGCCAGCAGCTTGACCGGGAGCGGGAACACTGAAGCTTTCTTT
V: TRBV3-1; size: -; J: TRBJ1-1; D: -; CDR3: CASSSRPGNTEAFF; DNA: TGTGCCAGCAGCTCCCGGCCGGGGAACACTGAAGCTTTCTTT
V: TRBV24-1; size: many; J: TRBJ2-1; D: TRBD2; CDR3: CATSGGREAYNEQFF; DNA: TGTGCCACCAGTGGAGGCCGGGAGGCCTACAATGAGCAGTTCTTC
V: TRBV20-1; size: -; J: TRBJ2-3; D: TRBD1; CDR3: CSAQRTGGDTQYF; DNA: TGCAGTGCTCAGAGGACAGGGGGAGATACGCAGTATTTT
V: TRBV5-1; size: few; J: TRBJ1-1; D: TRBD1; CDR3: CASSFPTGGESAEAFF; DNA: TGCGCCAGCAGCTTCCCGACAGGGGGCGAATCTGCTGAAGCTTTCTTT
V: TRBV7-9; size: -; J: TRBJ1-2; D: -; CDR3: CASSPSLSRENYGHTF; DNA: TGTGCCAGCAGCCCCTCCCTATCACGGGAAAACTATGGCCACACCTTC